The clone carrying this T cell receptor (beta chain) was counted many times. The germline V and J ends were trimmed by 5 bases and 0 bases, with 8 bases remaining between them. The length of the CDR3 is 15 residues. Per the germline V gene, CDR1 is MNHEY and CDR2 is SMNVEV (reference sequence). The sample originates from a study of Graves' ophthalmopathy and Graves' hyperthyroidism. Researchers took RNA transcripts and amplified TCR beta CDR3 regions from them. After a first-round RT-PCR with HTBI primers, a second-round multiplex PCR was run. TCRdb fed the multiplex PCR reads into MiXCR, producing one record per CDR3 protein. The sample includes 400,000 or so distinct CDR3 sequences, 15% to 19% of them seen just once.

The sequenced sample was peripheral blood. The receptor's source is a woman under 30 with stable Graves' hyperthyroidism. The chain links TRBV27 to TRBJ1-6, with D hard to call. The CDR3 protein is CASSAPRSYNSPLHF. The CDR3 nucleotides are TGTGCCAGCAGTGCCCCTCGCTCCTATAATTCACCCCTCCACTTT.